This passage covers 27 T cell receptor beta chains from one sample sequenced in a study of T cells expressing NK-cell markers. TCRdb re-analyzed the 5' RACE reads; it lists each CDR3 protein once, without DNA. The specimen's table records more than 90,000 distinct CDR3 sequences. Source material: blood T cells: a sorted CD56 or NKG2C T cell subset, CD4+ or CD8+ T cells, or bulk PBMC T cells (not recorded which). Source of these receptors: a woman between 18 and 75 years old in good health.

The chain joins TRBV12-3 or TRBV12-4 to TRBJ2-5. There are 13 residues in the CDR3. CDR3: CASSLKVWETQYF.

The rearrangement uses TRBV5-5 and TRBJ1-1; the TRBD1 assignment by TCRdb is unverifiable without DNA. The CDR3 runs 14 residues. CDR1 is SGHKS and CDR2 is YYEKEE in the germline V gene (reference sequence). The CDR3 is CASSLGQGGTEAFF. Together with reference TRBV5-5 and TRBJ1-1, the CDR3 gives the full variable domain: DAGVTQSPTHLIKTRGQQVTLRCSPISGHKSVSWYQQVLGQGPQFIFQYYEKEERGRGNFPDRFSARQFPNYSSELNVNALLLGDSALYLCASSLGQGGTEAFFGQGTRLTVV.

CDR3 sequence reads: CASSYSGLAAGELFF. The chain employs TRBV6-5 and TRBJ2-2; the TRBD2 assignment by TCRdb is unverifiable without DNA. There are 15 residues in the CDR3. In germline, CDR1 is MNHEY, CDR2 SVGAGI.

The rearrangement uses TRBV6-5 and TRBJ1-6. The CDR3 runs to 15 residues. Germline V lookup: CDR1 MNHEY, CDR2 SVGAGI. The CDR3 reads CASSYSLPDNSPLHF.

J is TRBJ1-6 and V is TRBV4-1. CDR3 length equals 15 residues. Germline V lookup: CDR1 MGHRA, CDR2 YSYEKL. The CDR3 spells CASSQERQSNSPLHF.

This chain connects TRBV12-5 to TRBJ2-2; TCRdb returns TRBD2, unconfirmable since there is no DNA. Germline CDR1 is LGHNT and CDR2 is FRNRAP. This CDR3 is built from 13 residues. CDR3 residues: CASAPSLTGELFF.

This chain uses TRBV9 with TRBJ2-3; TCRdb proposes TRBD2, but this gene call is untestable without DNA. Per germline, CDR1 SGDLS and CDR2 YYNGEE. The CDR3 consists of 14 residues. CDR3 sequence reads: CASSVVSAGDTQYF.

The CDR3: CASSLGLGPDTQYF. V usage is TRBV27 and J usage is TRBJ2-3; TCRdb names TRBD2, which stays unverified in the absence of DNA. This CDR3 has 14 residues. Germline V gene sequence: CDR1 MNHEY, CDR2 SMNVEV (reference sequence).

The rearrangement joins TRBV5-6 to TRBJ1-2; TCRdb's D call of TRBD1 is untestable without DNA. The germline CDR1 and CDR2 sequences are SGHDT and YYEEEE. The CDR3 has 15 residues. The CDR3 loop reads CASSFQGYLDYGYTF.

J is TRBJ1-5 and V is TRBV20-1; the D call of TRBD1 rests on TCRdb alone, since no DNA is present to check it. Germline V gene sequence: CDR1 DFQATT, CDR2 SNEGSKA (reference sequence). The CDR3 length is 13 residues. CDR3 loop: CSARSGEAQPQHF.

The rearrangement links TRBV25-1 to TRBJ2-1; no DNA is available, so the TRBD1 call from TCRdb remains unchecked. The CDR3 runs 16 residues. Germline-derived CDR1 and CDR2 are MGHDK and SYGVNS. CDR3 sequence: CASSEGGTARGNEQFF.

This chain links TRBV4-3 with TRBJ2-5; the D call of TRBD1 rests on TCRdb alone, since no DNA is present to check it. Germline lookup yields CDR1 LGHNA and CDR2 YSLEER. The CDR3 is 16 residues long. This chain's CDR3 is CASSQEDRVGQETQYF.

The rearrangement joins TRBV10-1 to TRBJ2-7; TCRdb's D call, TRBD1, is unchecked because there is no DNA. Germline V lookup: CDR1 WNHNN, CDR2 SYGVQD (reference sequence). The CDR3 extends over 15 amino acids. CDR3 protein: CASSESPGTDYEQYF.

This sequence joins TRBV7-9 and TRBJ2-1; the D gene TCRdb calls, TRBD1, cannot be checked with no DNA. The CDR3 covers 17 residues. CDR1 is SEHNR and CDR2 is FQNEAQ in the germline V gene (reference sequence). The CDR3 sequence is CASSSTTGTPTYNEQFF.

The chain couples TRBV6-6 to TRBJ1-4. The CDR3 runs to 12 residues. CDR1 MNHNY and CDR2 SVGAGI come from the germline V gene (reference sequence). The CDR3 reads CASSAGLGKLFF.

The rearrangement uses TRBV27 and TRBJ2-3. Per the germline V gene, CDR1 is MNHEY and CDR2 is SMNVEV (reference sequence). The CDR3 is made up of 13 amino acids. CDR3 loop: CARVGMGTDTQYF.

The rearrangement uses TRBV7-2 and TRBJ2-7. This CDR3 region has 15 residues. Germline V gene data show CDR1 as SGHTA and CDR2 as FQGNSA. CDR3 sequence: CASSFYSGPTYEQYF.

The chain is built from TRBV9 and TRBJ2-7; the TCRdb call, TRBD1, lacks DNA for checking. Germline V gene sequence: CDR1 SGDLS, CDR2 YYNGEE. The CDR3 runs 15 residues. The CDR3 is CASSVEGQGGDEQYF.

V usage is TRBV6-4 and J usage is TRBJ2-1; TCRdb picks TRBD2, but there is no DNA to check that call. CDR1 and CDR2 from the germline V gene are MRHNA and SNTAGT. CDR3 length: 16 residues. The CDR3 is CASSDSQREGVNEQFF.

This sequence joins TRBV6-2 or TRBV6-3 and TRBJ2-7; TCRdb returns TRBD1, unconfirmable since there is no DNA. Germline V gene sequence: CDR1 MNHEY, CDR2 SVGEGT. This CDR3 is 16 amino acids long. The CDR3: CASSYGDQEFTYEQYF.

The genes are TRBV20-1 and TRBJ2-7; lacking DNA, the TRBD2 call made by TCRdb goes unchecked. The CDR3 is 13 residues long. CDR1 is DFQATT, CDR2 SNEGSKA, per germline (reference sequence). CDR3 residues: CSARGLSYYEQYF.

This chain uses TRBV7-8 with TRBJ1-5; TCRdb lists TRBD1, though no DNA is available to test this call. Germline V gene sequence: CDR1 SGHVS, CDR2 FQNEAQ. This CDR3 is built from 14 residues. The CDR3 loop reads CASSHREVEQPQHF.

The chain uses TRBV12-3 or TRBV12-4 and TRBJ1-1. CDR3 length equals 14 residues. The CDR3 is CASSSLDGNTEAFF.

CDR3 sequence reads: CANPRQDENEQFF. V and J are TRBV12-3 or TRBV12-4 and TRBJ2-1; the TRBD1 assignment by TCRdb is unverifiable without DNA. This CDR3 comprises 13 residues.

J is TRBJ2-6 and V is TRBV27. CDR3 length: 14 residues. CDR1 is MNHEY and CDR2 is SMNVEV in the germline V gene (reference sequence). CDR3 region: CASSPTSGANVLTF.

V usage is TRBV7-9 and J usage is TRBJ1-2. Germline CDR1 and CDR2: SEHNR and FQNEAQ (reference sequence). There are 16 residues in the CDR3. CDR3 sequence reads: CASLRPTQRTNYGYTF.

The chain has TRBV10-2 and TRBJ2-5; TCRdb's D call, TRBD2, is unchecked because there is no DNA. Per germline, CDR1 WSHSY and CDR2 SAAADI. This CDR3 contains 13 residues. CDR3 in amino acids: CASSLRGFETQYF.